These T cell receptor beta chains were read from a single sample in a study of CD8 T cells in Susac syndrome. TCRdb re-derived calls from the immunoSEQ multiplex PCR reads in MiXCR, one entry per CDR3 protein. Of about 200,000 distinct CDR3 sequences detected, approximately 95% appear once; the ten largest clones hold about 0.095%. Sequencing was carried out using CD4+ T cells from PBMCs. The receptors were gathered from a human donor in good health. Both conserved end residues are part of each CDR3.

v_call	j_call	cdr3_aa
TRBV14	TRBJ1-5	CASSLTTGGGQPQHF
TRBV28	TRBJ2-5	CASSLSDRQETQYF
TRBV3-1	TRBJ1-5	CASSPYRGDQPQHF
TRBV10-3	TRBJ1-1	CAISESSALNTEAFF
TRBV7-9	TRBJ1-2	CASSFSQGGGYTF
TRBV7-2	TRBJ2-5	CASGPRLQAETQYF
TRBV25-1	TRBJ1-1	CASSEWRGSGTEAFF
TRBV7-6	TRBJ2-3	CASSLDLGLAGPTDTQYF
TRBV20-1	TRBJ2-5	CSARVRLAGQETQYF
TRBV4-3	TRBJ1-2	CASSQELLDGYTF